A selection of T cell receptor delta chains follows, all from one sample in a study of Vδ1+ human thymocytes. TCRdb redid clone calling on the multiplex PCR reads using CATT. The sample holds 45,000 to 60,000 delta-chain clones, around 15% seen once. Material for sequencing was Vdelta1+ gamma-delta thymocytes from the thymus. These receptors were collected from a boy in the first two years of life who had congenital heart surgery. Both conserved end residues are part of each CDR3.

v_call | cdr3_aa
TRDV1 | CALVGPLGEYTDKLIF
TRDV1 | CALGDLRSYTAYGPGGIRVVGKLIF
TRDV1 | CALGDLSRGIRDDTDKLIF
TRDV1 | CALGELEGPTGDITDKLIF
TRDV1 | CALGEGAGVRNYTDKLIF
TRDV1 | CALGERSRRCSFLNCSDKLIF
TRDV1 | CALGELEVPLATVLGDTSLIF
TRDV1 | CALGELDILGERIRSLDKLIF
TRDV2 | CACDTELGDTRGCTDKLIF
TRDV1 | CALGELPRPWGSPFLYTDKLIF
TRDV2 | CACDSPGGDTPDKLIF
TRDV1 | CALGAPGGPTFGWGISELIF
TRDV1 | CALGELACRLPTGAGTDKLIF
TRDV1 | CALGEFASGPLGAPYTDKLIF
TRDV1 | CALGVFPTLYWGIRSDKLIF
TRDV1 | CALGAPILRIRGIVDTDKLIF
TRDV1 | CALGARAEFLLGGGYTDKLIF
TRDV1 | CALGEAPPSYGYWRGKLIF
TRDV1 | CALGEVGIDYTDKLIF
TRDV1 | CALGELRGGDLDKLIF
TRDV1 | CALGELVLGIRGYTDKLIF
TRDV1 | CALGERYGPALGELYIDKLIF
TRDV1 | CAVGEGLPWWGIPYTDKLIF
TRDV1 | CALGELSLLYTDKLIF
TRDV1 | CALGDSFLPSIGGYPYTDKLIF
TRAV29/DV5 | CAASYLPGGPYTDKLIF
TRDV1 | CALGNPARSYSLGVHLRTDKLIF
TRDV1 | CALGELTFLYTDKLIF
TRDV1 | CALGELVKSTTYTDKLIF
TRDV1 | CALGPELSYVRGYISTDKLIF
TRDV3 | CAFTTIRRGILALTAQLFF
TRDV1 | CALGELRHFGLLTGGYARNKLIF
TRDV1 | CALGVFPREGYGKLIF
TRDV1 | CALGGNDLRTPAYTDKLIF
TRDV1 | CALGDPPLQYWGIRVFGKLIF
TRDV1 | CALGDGAFPLTETDKLIF
TRDV1 | CALGEHYRTGGSYTDKLIF
TRDV1 | CALGDPRRDTLVYTDKLIF
TRDV1 | CALGNSPYTDKLIF
TRDV1 | CALGPRPSSYLLGDKTDKLIF
TRDV1 | CALGELPFPRSLWLDTDKLIF
TRDV1 | CALGGFPTGVLGDTRDDKLIF
TRDV1 | CALGEPRFPQYTDKLIF